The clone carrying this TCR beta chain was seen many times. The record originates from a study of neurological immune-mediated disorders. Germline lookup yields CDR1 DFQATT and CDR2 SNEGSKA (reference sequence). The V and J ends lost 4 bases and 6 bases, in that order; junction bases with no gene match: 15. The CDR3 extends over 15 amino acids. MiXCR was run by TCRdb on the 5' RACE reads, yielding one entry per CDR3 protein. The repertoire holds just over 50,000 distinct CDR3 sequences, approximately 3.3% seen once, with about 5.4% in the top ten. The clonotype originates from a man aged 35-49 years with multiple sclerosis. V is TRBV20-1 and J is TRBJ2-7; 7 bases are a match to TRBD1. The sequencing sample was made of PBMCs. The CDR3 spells CSATYGRGKEVEQYF. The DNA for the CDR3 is TGCAGTGCTACCTATGGCAGGGGGAAGGAGGTCGAGCAGTACTTC.